The 26 T cell receptor beta chains given below trace back to one sample, sequenced in a study of PD-1 blockade in mismatch repair-deficient tumors. Clones were read by immunoSEQ multiplex PCR, and TCRdb kept only the in-frame ones, dropping some. The top ten hold about 1.5% of the sample, which has approximately 17,000 clones, about 80% seen once. The source material was PBMCs, sampled 22 weeks after starting pembrolizumab. The receptor source for this set is an adult with mismatch repair-deficient cancer.

This chain uses TRBV15 with TRBJ2-5, with 14 bases aligning to TRBD2. CDR3 length equals 16 residues. J gave up 3 bases and V 5 bases, and 5 bases lay outside the gene matches. From germline, CDR1 is LNHNV and CDR2 YYDKDF (reference sequence). The CDR3 region is CATSSSGLAGEETQYF. For the CDR3, the DNA is TGTGCCACCAGCTCTTCGGGACTAGCGGGAGAAGAGACCCAGTACTTC.

V and J are TRBV5-1 and TRBJ2-1; D is undetermined. CDR1 is SGHRS and CDR2 is YFSETQ in the germline V gene. Trimming pared 0 bases from V and 10 bases from J, leaving 5 bases between. The CDR3 is 11 amino acids. The CDR3 is CASSLGVEQFF. The CDR3 DNA follows: TGCGCCAGCAGCTTGGGAGTGGAGCAGTTCTTC.

There are a few counts of this clone. CDR3 sequence: CASSSSGADRGLHEQYF. CDR3 bases: TGTGCCAGCAGTTCCAGTGGGGCGGACAGGGGGCTCCACGAGCAGTACTTC. The chain recombines TRBV28 with TRBJ2-7, with 11 bases identical to TRBD1. The trim removed 4 bases at V and 5 bases at J, leaving 13 bases unmatched. The CDR3 totals 17 residues. The germline gives CDR1 MDHEN, CDR2 SYDVKM.

This rearrangement joins TRBV2 to TRBJ1-6; D is possibly TRBD1 (6 bases). The germline CDR1 and CDR2 sequences are SNHLY and FYNNEI. This CDR3 is 15 amino acids long. Trimming shortened V by 6 bases and J by 10 bases, and 19 bases separated the two germline ends. The CDR3 bases are TGTGCCAGCAGGGAGACAGGTTCCCGCTTGTCACCCCTCCACTTT. Its protein product is CASRETGSRLSPLHF. Using reference TRBV2 and TRBJ1-6 for the parts outside the CDR3, the full variable domain is EPEVTQTPSHQVTQMGQEVILRCVPISNHLYFYWYRQILGQKVEFLVSFYNNEISEKSEIFDDQFSVERPDGSNFTLKIRSTKLEDSAMYFCASRETGSRLSPLHFGNGTRLTVT.

The J gene is TRBJ2-7, the V gene TRBV19; perhaps TRBD1 as D (5 bases). Looked up from germline, CDR1 is LNHDA and CDR2 is SQIVND (reference sequence). The CDR3 has 13 amino acids. V was cut by 7 bases and J by 5 bases, with 15 bases left in between. CDR3 protein: CASTPQGLHEQYF. CDR3 nucleotides: TGTGCCAGTACTCCCCAGGGCCTGCACGAGCAGTACTTC.

V usage is TRBV11-2 and J usage is TRBJ2-3; 7 bases align to TRBD1. Germline trimming cut 5 bases from V and 6 bases from J; bases unmatched to any gene: 11. This CDR3 is 15 amino acids long. Germline-derived CDR1 and CDR2 are SGHAT and FQNNGV. CDR3 nucleotide sequence: TGTGCCAGCAGCCTACCCGATTCGGGACAGGATACGCAGTATTTT. This codes for CASSLPDSGQDTQYF.

This sequence joins TRBV18 and TRBJ2-2, with a weak D call TRBD1 (6 bases). The CDR3 length is 16 residues. V dropped 3 bases and J dropped 2 bases, with 13 bases sitting between them. The V gene's germline CDR1 is KGHSH and CDR2 LQKENI. CDR3 sequence reads: CASSPPGRGNTGELFF. CDR3 nucleotides: TGTGCCAGCTCACCCCCTGGCAGGGGTAACACCGGGGAGCTGTTTTTT. The entire variable domain, with the rest obtained from reference TRBV18 and TRBJ2-2, is as follows: NAGVMQNPRHLVRRRGQEARLRCSPMKGHSHVYWYRQLPEEGLKFMVYLQKENIIDESGMPKERFSAEFPKEGPSILRIQQVVRGDSAAYFCASSPPGRGNTGELFFGEGSRLTVL.

V is TRBV21-1 and J is TRBJ2-7; the table's D call, TRBD2, was not checked against the DNA. TRBV21-1 counts as a pseudogene. The CDR3 length is 17 residues. The CDR3 DNA reads as TGTGCCAGCAGCCAACCCGGACTAGCCGAAAGCTCCTACGAGCAGTACTTC. Translating gives CASSQPGLAESSYEQYF.

V usage is TRBV5-1 and J usage is TRBJ2-3, with 11 positions matching TRBD2. Germline V CDR1 and CDR2: SGHRS, YFSETQ. The CDR3 covers 16 residues. V shed 4 bases and J 2 bases; nucleotides not matched to a gene: 6. The CDR3 sequence is CASSAGTSGPTDTQYF. The CDR3 coding sequence is TGCGCCAGCAGCGCCGGGACTAGCGGCCCCACAGATACGCAGTATTTT.

CDR3 nucleotide sequence: TGCAGCGTTCGACTAGTGGATACGCAGTATTTT. It specifies CSVRLVDTQYF. This chain links TRBV29-1 with TRBJ2-3; TRBD2 might be the D (6 bases). The V gene lost 5 bases and the J gene lost 6 bases, with 9 bases spanning the gap. Germline V gene sequence: CDR1 SQVTM, CDR2 ANQGSEA. The CDR3 totals 11 residues.

The chain joins TRBV7-9 to TRBJ1-5, with a possible D match to TRBD1 (5 bases). V lost 7 bases and J lost 2, with 15 bases in between. Germline V gene sequence: CDR1 SEHNR, CDR2 FQNEAQ (reference sequence). This CDR3 region has 15 residues. CDR3 sequence reads: CASTPGGGGNQPQHF. The CDR3 DNA is TGTGCCAGCACCCCGGGGGGGGGAGGCAATCAGCCCCAGCATTTT.

This chain joins TRBV5-1 and TRBJ1-6; TRBD1 is a possible D gene (5 bases). This CDR3 has 15 amino acids. V gave up 0 bases and J gave up 5 bases, with 9 bases separating them. Germline V gives CDR1 SGHRS, CDR2 YFSETQ. In DNA form, the CDR3 reads TGCGCCAGCAGCTTGGAGGGGCTAAATAATTCACCCCTCCACTTT. Its translation is CASSLEGLNNSPLHF.

The chain is built from TRBV30 and TRBJ1-5; possibly TRBD1 for D (5 bases). Trimming took 2 bases from V and 2 from J, leaving 10 bases between them. The CDR3 has 14 amino acids. Germline-derived CDR1 and CDR2 are GTSNPN and SVGIG (reference sequence). The CDR3 is CAWSRWGGNQPQHF. CDR3 bases: TGTGCCTGGAGTAGGTGGGGGGGCAATCAGCCCCAGCATTTT.

The chain is built from TRBV18 and TRBJ2-3; D is ambiguous. Germline-derived CDR1 and CDR2 are KGHSH and LQKENI. V gave up 3 bases and J gave up 3 bases, with 7 bases separating them. The length of the CDR3 is 13 residues. CDR3 DNA: TGTGCCAGCTCACCCGCGGTGACAGATACGCAGTATTTT. It translates to CASSPAVTDTQYF.

This chain links TRBV29-1 with TRBJ1-1; D is unclear. CDR3 length: 13 residues. V dropped 3 bases and J dropped 9 bases, with 17 bases sitting between them. The germline V gene encodes CDR1 SQVTM and CDR2 ANQGSEA. The CDR3 region is CSVDREIPMQAFF. CDR3 bases: TGCAGCGTTGACCGGGAGATACCTATGCAAGCTTTCTTT.

The V call is TRBV9, the J call TRBJ2-1, with 12 positions matching TRBD2. CDR3 length: 15 residues. The trim removed 0 bases at V and 8 bases at J, leaving 3 bases unmatched. Germline values: CDR1 SGDLS, CDR2 YYNGEE. The CDR3 spells CASSVGLAGEDEQFF. The CDR3 region has the DNA TGTGCCAGCAGCGTAGGACTAGCGGGAGAGGATGAGCAGTTCTTC.

The chain joins TRBV5-8 to TRBJ1-4, with D tentatively TRBD1 (5 bases). This CDR3 region has 16 residues. Germline V gives CDR1 SGHTS, CDR2 YDEGEE. V shed 4 bases and J shed 7 bases, with 20 bases lying between them. The CDR3 sequence is CASSDGLDGQGEKLFF. DNA of the CDR3: TGTGCCAGCAGCGATGGGTTGGACGGTCAGGGTGAAAAACTGTTTTTT.

The rearrangement uses TRBV4-2 and TRBJ1-3; 9 bases map to TRBD1. This CDR3 has 17 residues. J was trimmed by 1 base and V by 2 bases; bases with no gene match: 6. Germline CDR1 and CDR2: LGHNA and YNFKEQ. For the CDR3, the DNA is TGTGCCAGCAGCCAAACCACGACAGGGGGGTCTGGAAACACCATATATTTT. As protein: CASSQTTTGGSGNTIYF.

V gene TRBV19 combines with J gene TRBJ2-3; 8 nucleotides match TRBD2. Unmatched junction bases numbered 8, after V lost 3 bases and J lost 3 bases. CDR1 and CDR2 from the germline V gene are LNHDA and SQIVND (reference sequence). The CDR3 covers 16 residues. The chain's CDR3 is CASSIPREGPTDTQYF. Here the CDR3 DNA reads TGTGCCAGTAGTATCCCTCGGGAGGGCCCGACAGATACGCAGTATTTT.

This clone showed up just a few times. The CDR3 coding sequence is TGTGCCAGCAGTGAACTAGCGGGAGGGCCAGAGACCCAGTACTTC. This sequence encodes CASSELAGGPETQYF. The rearrangement uses TRBV6-1 and TRBJ2-5; 12 positions match TRBD2. V shed 2 bases and J 4 bases; nucleotides not matched to a gene: 2. Germline CDR1 is MNHNS and CDR2 is SASEGT. The CDR3 runs to 15 residues.

The chain recombines TRBV5-1 with TRBJ2-5; 7 bases line up with TRBD2. CDR1 is SGHRS and CDR2 is YFSETQ in the germline V gene. The CDR3 length is 16 residues. After removal of 0 bases from V and 5 bases from J, the junction contained 10 bases not matched to a gene. The CDR3 spells CASSLVGGSIQETQYF. The CDR3 DNA sequence: TGCGCCAGCAGCTTGGTAGGCGGGAGTATTCAGGAGACCCAGTACTTC. The complete variable domain, with remaining parts taken from reference TRBV5-1 and TRBJ2-5, reads KAGVTQTPRYLIKTRGQQVTLSCSPISGHRSVSWYQQTPGQGLQFLFEYFSETQRNKGNFPGRFSGRQFSNSRSEMNVSTLELGDSALYLCASSLVGGSIQETQYFGPGTRLLVL.

The rearrangement links TRBV25-1 to TRBJ1-1; the D gene is possibly TRBD1 (6 bases). Germline V gives CDR1 MGHDK, CDR2 SYGVNS. The CDR3 is 14 amino acids. Trimming shortened V by 2 bases and J by 1 base, and 8 bases separated the two germline ends. CDR3 nucleotides: TGTGCCAGCAGTGAACTGACAGGGAACACTGAAGCTTTCTTT. Encoded protein: CASSELTGNTEAFF.

V gene TRBV7-9 combines with J gene TRBJ2-1, with D possibly TRBD2 on 6 matching bases. Germline CDR1 SEHNR, CDR2 FQNEAQ (reference sequence). Trimming cost V 5 bases and J 0 bases, with 14 bases left between them. CDR3 length: 16 residues. In DNA, the CDR3 is TGTGCCAGCAGCCTCCTGGCGGGACCCTCCTACAATGAGCAGTTCTTC. Its protein is CASSLLAGPSYNEQFF.

This sequence joins TRBV2 and TRBJ2-3; 9 bases line up with TRBD1. The germline V gene encodes CDR1 SNHLY and CDR2 FYNNEI. After removal of 6 bases from V and 1 base from J, the junction contained 2 bases not matched to a gene. The CDR3 runs to 14 residues. In DNA form, the CDR3 reads TGTGCCAGCAGACAGGGGGCCGGCACAGATACGCAGTATTTT. This translates into CASRQGAGTDTQYF.

This chain links TRBV7-2 with TRBJ1-1, with a possible D match to TRBD1 (6 bases). The length of the CDR3 is 14 residues. Looked up from germline, CDR1 is SGHTA and CDR2 is FQGNSA. The V end lost 5 bases, the J end lost 4 bases, and 14 bases lay between the germline ends. The CDR3 here is CASSRWGPGTEAFF. The CDR3 DNA follows: TGTGCCAGCAGCCGTTGGGGGCCCGGCACTGAAGCTTTCTTT.

The chain has TRBV29-1 and TRBJ2-5, with 10 bases matching TRBD1. The CDR3 loop spans 15 amino acids. With 6 bases clipped from V and 4 bases from J, the junction kept 11 bases outside the gene matches. The germline V gene has CDR1 SQVTM and CDR2 ANQGSEA. CDR3 protein: CSVIRDRGRAETQYF. The CDR3 bases are TGCAGCGTCATCCGGGACAGGGGTCGAGCAGAGACCCAGTACTTC.